Listed below are T cell receptor beta chains from one sample, sequenced in a study of PD-1 blockade in classical Hodgkin lymphoma. Repertoires were generated with immunoSEQ multiplex PCR, while TCRdb's copy carries only in-frame clones and drops some. The table has more than 90,000 clones, more than 70% seen once. The material sequenced was peripheral blood mononuclear cells (PBMCs), taken before the fourth cycle of nivolumab. The receptors derive from a human donor with classical Hodgkin lymphoma. The CDR3 runs from the conserved cysteine through the conserved F or W. The D gene is left open where the match is weak. Clone size is given for some rows only: seen once, a few or many times, or a class if the clone is expanded.

NA	TRBV21-1	NA	TRBJ1-5	CASMAWDRGFQPQHF	TGTGCCAGCATGGCGTGGGACAGGGGGTTTCAGCCCCAGCATTTT
NA	TRBV5-1	NA	TRBJ2-3	CASSLAGTRDTQYF	TGCGCCAGCAGCTTGGCAGGGACTCGAGATACGCAGTATTTT
NA	TRBV6-6	NA	TRBJ1-5	CASSFSRRDSNQPQHF	TGTGCCAGCAGTTTCTCGAGGCGGGACAGCAATCAGCCCCAGCATTTT
NA	TRBV10-3	NA	TRBJ2-5	CAISESIQETQYF	TGTGCCATCAGTGAGTCGATCCAAGAGACCCAGTACTTC
NA	TRBV5-6	NA	TRBJ1-1	CASTLGQGRGAFF	TGTGCCAGCACCCTAGGGCAGGGAAGGGGAGCTTTCTTT
NA	TRBV28	NA	TRBJ2-3	CASSLVRDTQYF	TGTGCCAGCAGTTTGGTGCGGGATACGCAGTATTTT
NA	TRBV11-1	TRBD1	TRBJ2-2	CASSLAPTGANTGELFF	TGTGCCAGCAGCTTAGCTCCGACAGGGGCGAACACCGGGGAGCTGTTTTTT
NA	TRBV19	NA	TRBJ2-2	CASSSRTTGELFF	TGTGCCAGTAGTTCGAGGACCACCGGGGAGCTGTTTTTT
NA	TRBV7-2	NA	TRBJ1-1	CASSFPLTEAFF	TGTGCCAGCAGTTTTCCCCTTACTGAAGCTTTCTTT
NA	TRBV5-4	NA	TRBJ2-2	CASSLGDVGELFF	TGTGCCAGCAGCTTGGGGGATGTCGGGGAGCTGTTTTTT
NA	TRBV7-9	NA	TRBJ2-3	CASSLAVVGDF	TGTGCCAGCAGCTTAGCGGTAGTGGGGGATTTT
few	TRBV7-2	TRBD1	TRBJ1-5	CASSGQGGINQPQHF	TGTGCCAGCAGCGGACAGGGGGGGATCAATCAGCCCCAGCATTTT
many	TRBV29-1	NA	TRBJ2-5	CSVVGDARTETQYF	TGCAGCGTTGTGGGGGACGCCCGAACGGAGACCCAGTACTTC
many	TRBV2	TRBD1	TRBJ1-2	CANLQGQYNYGYTF	TGTGCCAACCTACAGGGGCAATACAACTATGGCTACACCTTC
NA	TRBV11-3	TRBD1	TRBJ1-6	CASSLRTGGLSPLHF	TGTGCCAGCAGCTTAAGGACAGGGGGCCTTTCACCCCTCCACTTT
NA	TRBV5-1	NA	TRBJ1-1	CASSLGGSRGWYTEAFF	TGCGCCAGCAGCTTGGGGGGATCCCGAGGGTGGTACACTGAAGCTTTCTTT
NA	TRBV9	TRBD1	TRBJ2-3	CASSLRTGSTDTQYF	TGTGCCAGCAGCCTCCGGACAGGGAGCACAGATACGCAGTATTTT
NA	TRBV29-1	TRBD1	TRBJ2-4	CSCRTGLNIQYF	TGCAGCTGCCGGACAGGGTTAAACATTCAGTACTTC
NA	TRBV29-1	TRBD2	TRBJ2-7	CSVEEILAGEQYF	TGCAGCGTTGAAGAGATACTAGCGGGAGAGCAGTACTTC
few	TRBV18	TRBD1	TRBJ2-7	CASSLGIDRVFSYEQYF	TGTGCCAGCTCACTGGGGATAGACAGGGTGTTCTCCTACGAGCAGTACTTC
NA	TRBV12-5	NA	TRBJ1-1	CASGLQGLTEAFF	TGTGCTAGTGGTTTACAGGGATTGACTGAAGCTTTCTTT
few	TRBV5-1	TRBD2	TRBJ2-5	CASSSTSIQETQYF	TGCGCCAGCAGCTCGACTAGCATCCAAGAGACCCAGTACTTC
few	TRBV10-2	NA	TRBJ1-6	CASSITGSGEWNSPLHF	TGCGCCAGCAGTATAACAGGGTCCGGGGAATGGAACTCACCCCTCCACTTT
NA	TRBV19	NA	TRBJ2-3	CASTDPGRTQYF	TGTGCCAGTACCGACCCCGGACGTACGCAGTATTTT
NA	TRBV6-6	TRBD2	TRBJ2-1	CASRVTSEVGEQFF	TGTGCCAGCAGAGTCACTAGCGAAGTAGGTGAGCAGTTCTTC
NA	TRBV11-3	TRBD2	TRBJ2-1	CASSSAGGVIYNEQFF	TGTGCCAGCAGCTCAGCGGGGGGCGTTATTTACAATGAGCAGTTCTTC
NA	TRBV11-2	TRBD1	TRBJ1-2	CASSGRTGPNYGYTF	TGTGCCAGCAGCGGACGGACAGGGCCTAACTATGGCTACACCTTC
NA	TRBV5-6	NA	TRBJ2-3	CASSLVVGLTTDTQYF	TGTGCCAGCAGCTTGGTTGTTGGACTAACCACAGATACGCAGTATTTT
NA	TRBV19	TRBD2	TRBJ2-3	CASSIDGGTSGSADTQYF	TGTGCCAGTAGTATAGATGGGGGGACTAGCGGGAGTGCAGATACGCAGTATTTT
NA	TRBV6-1	TRBD1	TRBJ2-1	CASSEHWTGSYNEQFF	TGTGCCAGCAGTGAACACTGGACAGGTTCCTACAATGAGCAGTTCTTC
NA	TRBV10-3	NA	TRBJ1-3	CATRQSSGNTIYF	TGTGCCACGAGACAGAGCTCTGGAAACACCATATATTTT
NA	TRBV5-1	TRBD1	TRBJ1-1	CASSPRQGAGTEAFF	TGCGCCAGCAGCCCGCGACAGGGGGCAGGGACTGAAGCTTTCTTT
NA	TRBV6-1	NA	TRBJ1-2	CASSEGTARPLYGYTF	TGTGCCAGCAGTGAAGGTACTGCCAGGCCGCTCTATGGCTACACCTTC
NA	TRBV28	NA	TRBJ1-4	CASSLFIISGEKLFF	TGTGCCAGCAGTTTATTTATAATTTCAGGGGAAAAACTGTTTTTT
NA	TRBV7-3	TRBD2	TRBJ2-2	CASSPRGGLYTGELFF	TGTGCCAGCAGCCCGCGGGGGGGACTATACACCGGGGAGCTGTTTTTT
NA	TRBV6-1	NA	TRBJ1-4	CASRDTIGNEKLFF	TGTGCCAGCAGGGACACCATCGGTAATGAAAAACTGTTTTTT
few	TRBV28	NA	TRBJ2-2	CASRHTMRRQYTGELFF	TGTGCCAGCAGGCACACAATGAGAAGACAGTACACCGGGGAGCTGTTTTTT
NA	TRBV10-3	NA	TRBJ2-3	CAITAGVYDTQYF	TGTGCCATCACCGCCGGGGTGTACGATACGCAGTATTTT
NA	TRBV5-4	TRBD1	TRBJ2-4	CASSEGQLKNIQYF	TGTGCCAGCAGCGAGGGACAGCTCAAAAACATTCAGTACTTC
few	TRBV11-2	NA	TRBJ2-7	CASSSTVGEQYF	TGTGCCAGCAGCTCGACAGTAGGAGAGCAGTACTTC
NA	TRBV29-1	TRBD1	TRBJ2-3	CSADRGAQDTQYF	TGCAGCGCCGACAGGGGAGCACAAGATACGCAGTATTTT
few	TRBV28	NA	TRBJ2-7	CASSISGTVYEQYF	TGTGCCAGCAGTATATCTGGGACGGTGTACGAGCAGTACTTC
few	TRBV4-1	NA	TRBJ2-2	CASSREDFYTGELFF	TGCGCCAGCAGCCGGGAGGATTTTTACACCGGGGAGCTGTTTTTT
NA	TRBV9	NA	TRBJ2-2	CASGAQWGWITGELFF	TGTGCCAGCGGCGCTCAGTGGGGATGGATTACCGGGGAGCTGTTTTTT
NA	TRBV6-4	TRBD1	TRBJ1-2	CASSARQGANYGYTF	TGTGCCAGCAGTGCCCGACAGGGTGCTAACTATGGCTACACCTTC
NA	TRBV6-6	NA	TRBJ1-2	CASSYGDSGYGYTF	TGTGCCAGCAGTTATGGGGACTCCGGCTATGGCTACACCTTC
NA	TRBV28	TRBD1	TRBJ2-7	CASTTTGTGVYEQYF	TGTGCCAGCACCACTACCGGGACAGGGGTCTACGAGCAGTACTTC
NA	TRBV4-1	TRBD2	TRBJ2-3	CAFGQASGVGTDTQYF	TGCGCCTTTGGGCAGGCTAGCGGGGTCGGTACAGATACGCAGTATTTT